In this sample, the clone carrying this T cell receptor (beta chain) turned up once. Germline V CDR1 and CDR2: KGHSH, LQKENI. There are 12 residues in the CDR3. V was shortened by 5 bases and J by 10 bases, with 12 bases between the two germline ends. This entry comes from a study of blood T cell repertoires in COVID-19. About the study: Whether acute or convalescent, the COVID-19 samples came from the United States, Italy and Spain. PBMCs, B-cell-depleted T cells, or T cells were the source of the cDNA or gDNA that made up the material.

As handled by the study authors: Amplified reference gene primers provided the basis for estimating nucleated cell counts. Assay used: immunoSEQ multiplex PCR; TCRdb lists only in-frame clones, some missing. The V and J calls and clone size are taken from that table; D and trimming were inferred from the DNA. The table has fewer than 300,000 clones, 82% seen once. This clonotype originated in a woman between 18 and 29 years old with acute or convalescent COVID-19. Sequencing was performed on peripheral blood. The rearrangement links TRBV18 to TRBJ2-1; maybe TRBD2 (5 bases). CDR3 nucleotides: TGTGCCAGCTCAGACGGTGGAGGCGAGCAGTTCTTC. It codes for CASSDGGGEQFF.